These 4 T cell receptor beta chains share one sample of origin, sequenced in a study of post-analysis software for immune sequencing data. Study outcomes and limitations: Patients used about five TRBV segments, including TRBV5-6, TRBV5-1 and TRBV20-1, more often than controls.

TCR beta cDNA libraries had unique molecular identifiers. TCRdb itself ran the PCR reads through MiXCR, one entry per CDR3 protein. The sample includes 450,000 to 700,000 distinct CDR3 sequences, around 44% of them seen just once. Their antigens are not known. Sequencing input: blood. The receptors derive from a girl between 10 and 17 years old with multiple sclerosis.

In the case of this clonotype: A junction boundary mismatches the germline segment, possibly from a read error. J is TRBJ2-5 and V is TRBV3-1, with TRBD2 identical over 13 bases. The CDR3 extends over 15 amino acids. Germline loops: CDR1 LGHDT, CDR2 YNNKEL (reference sequence). The CDR3 DNA reads as TGTACCAGCAGACTAGCGGGGGGACCCAAAGAGACCCAGTACTTC. The encoded protein is CTSRLAGGPKETQYF.

This sequence joins TRBV11-2 and TRBJ2-7; D is unclear. V lost 1 base and J lost 3, with 13 bases in between. Germline V CDR1 and CDR2: SGHAT, FQNNGV. The CDR3 covers 15 residues. Here the CDR3 reads CASSLGGGQSYEQYF. CDR3 coding DNA: TGTGCCAGCAGCTTAGGGGGTGGGCAGAGCTACGAGCAGTACTTC. The variable domain in full, completed from reference TRBV11-2 and TRBJ2-7, reads EAGVAQSPRYKIIEKRQSVAFWCNPISGHATLYWYQQILGQGPKLLIQFQNNGVVDDSQLPKDRFSAERLKGVDSTLKIQPAKLEDSAVYLCASSLGGGQSYEQYFGPGTRLTVT.

The V call is TRBV6-5, the J call TRBJ1-1; 12 bases align to TRBD1. Unmatched junction bases numbered 7, after V lost 2 bases and J lost 6 bases. CDR3 length: 16 residues. CDR1 is MNHEY and CDR2 is SVGAGI in the germline V gene. DNA for the CDR3: TGTGCCAGCAGTTACGCCCGGGACAGGGGGCTTCCTGAAGCTTTCTTT. This translates into CASSYARDRGLPEAFF.

Ten or more counts support this clonotype. This chain uses TRBV6-5 with TRBJ1-6; D might be TRBD1 (5 bases). Deletions cut 2 bases from V and 7 bases from J, with 9 bases between. The CDR3 contains 14 residues. The germline V gene has CDR1 MNHEY and CDR2 SVGAGI. CDR3 protein: CASSYGGSNSPLHF. For the CDR3, the DNA is TGTGCCAGCAGTTACGGGGGTAGCAATTCACCCCTCCACTTT.